The 29 T cell receptor beta chains reported below all come from one sample, sequenced in a study of tumor and adjacent non-tumor tissue in lung cancer. The library came from three nested PCR rounds adapted from ARM-PCR protocols. One entry per CDR3 protein, called by TCRdb with MiXCR from the multiplex PCR reads. This table holds roughly 49,000 distinct CDR3 sequences, 74% found once. RNA was extracted from bulk tissue without any cell sorting. This non-tumor lung sample came from over 3 cm beyond the tumor edge. The source material was distant non-tumor lung tissue. These receptors were collected from a woman aged 55-75 years with non-small cell lung cancer.

V usage is TRBV12-3 or TRBV12-4 and J usage is TRBJ2-5; the D gene could be TRBD1 or TRBD2 (5 bases each). The CDR3 contains 18 residues. Trimming cost V 10 bases and J 2 bases, with 29 bases left between them. For the CDR3, the DNA is TGTGCCATCTCCCTAAAAATGACAGAGGGAGCATCGCAAGAGACCCAGTACTTC. Translated, it gives CAISLKMTEGASQETQYF.

Worth noting for this clonotype: Germline and junction disagree at one end, which may indicate a read error. J is TRBJ2-2 and V is TRBV6-2 or TRBV6-3; 9 bases agree with TRBD1. The V gene's germline CDR1 is MNHEY and CDR2 SVGEGT. There are 17 residues in the CDR3. The CDR3 DNA is TGTGCCAGGAGTTACACCCAACAGGGGGCCAACACCGGGGGGCTGTTTTTT. Translation: CARSYTQQGANTGGLFF.

As concerns this clonotype: The conserved phenylalanine or tryptophan is not found at the CDR3 terminus, so this likely reflects a read error. The chain is built from TRBV24-1 and TRBJ2-5; TRBD1 aligns across 11 bases. The ends lost 5 bases at V and 4 bases at J; junction bases unmatched: 5. CDR1 is KGHDR, CDR2 SFDVKD, per germline. The CDR3 contains 15 residues. The CDR3 coding sequence is TGTGCCACCAGTGGTCCCGGGACAGGGGGAGAGACCCAGTACTCC. Its translation is CATSGPGTGGETQYS.

This clonotype was detected only once. At one end, the junction sequence differs from germline, possibly due to a read error. This chain connects TRBV11-2 to TRBJ2-3, with a weak D call TRBD2 (5 bases). Germline V gene sequence: CDR1 SGHAT, CDR2 FQNNGV. This CDR3 is built from 15 residues. This CDR3 is CANGLEVRVTDTQYF. The CDR3 DNA is TGTGCCAACGGCCTGGAGGTTAGGGTCACAGATACACAGTATTTT.

In its sample, this clonotype was seen a few times. This may be a read error: a much more frequent sequence differs by one nucleotide. J is TRBJ2-3 and V is TRBV7-9; a possible D gene is TRBD2 (6 bases). Per germline, CDR1 SEHNR and CDR2 FQNEAQ (reference sequence). With 4 bases removed from V and 1 base from J, the gap between germline ends came to 12 bases. The CDR3 spans 15 residues. CDR3 sequence: CASSSFSGCTDTQYF. Here the CDR3 DNA reads TGTGCCAGCAGCTCTTTTAGCGGCTGCACAGATACGCAGTATTTT.

Regarding this clonotype: A junction end diverges from the germline sequence, so it may reflect a read error. The V gene is TRBV6-5, the J gene TRBJ2-5, with 10 nucleotides matching TRBD1. Germline V gives CDR1 MNHEY, CDR2 SVGAGI. The CDR3 contains 14 residues. CDR3 sequence reads: CARSRTGGQKTQHF. As DNA, the CDR3 is TGTGCCAGAAGTCGGACAGGGGGTCAAAAGACGCAGCACTTC.

Of note for this clonotype: A junction boundary mismatches the germline segment, possibly from a read error. CDR3 in DNA: TGTGCCAGCAGCGAGGGACAGCGTAGGGTGGCCTTC. Its translation: CASSEGQRRVAF. The J gene is TRBJ1-2, the V gene TRBV12-3 or TRBV12-4, with TRBD1 matching 7 bases. The CDR3 sequence is 12 residues long.

Notes on this clonotype: A junction end diverges from the germline sequence, so it may reflect a read error. This chain connects TRBV4-1 to TRBJ1-5; D not resolved. The CDR3 covers 13 residues. CDR1 is MGHRA, CDR2 YSYEKL, per germline. The CDR3 nucleotides read TGCGCCGGCAGCTGCCAGCTCAATCAGCCCCAGCATTTT. Residues: CAGSCQLNQPQHF.

As for this clonotype: One end of the junction varies from germline; a read error may be responsible. V gene TRBV6-5 combines with J gene TRBJ2-5; D gene ambiguous. Per germline, CDR1 MNHEY and CDR2 SVGAGI. This CDR3 has 14 amino acids. CDR3 sequence (DNA): TGCGCCAGCAGTGCCCAGGAAGAGCAAGAGACCCAGTACTTC. As protein: CASSAQEEQETQYF.

The sample holds a few counts of this clonotype. This sequence joins TRBV4-3 and TRBJ2-5; 7 bases align to TRBD2. The junction had 10 bases not matched to a gene; V was cut back by 4 bases and J by 5 bases. Germline CDR1 and CDR2: LGHNA and YSLEER. The CDR3 is 15 amino acids. CDR3 protein: CASSRGLAESETQYF. CDR3 bases: TGCGCCAGCAGCCGAGGGCTAGCGGAATCGGAGACCCAGTACTTC.

Note on this clonotype: Sequence at one end of the junction differs from germline and may be a read error. This chain uses TRBV5-5 with TRBJ2-5; a weak D match, TRBD1 (6 bases). This CDR3 is built from 14 residues. Germline V gives CDR1 SGHKS, CDR2 YYEKEE (reference sequence). CDR3 sequence (DNA): TGTGCCTGCAGCTCTCTGCCAGGGGCCGAGACCCAGTACTTC. Translation gives CACSSLPGAETQYF.

The chain couples TRBV5-4 to TRBJ2-1; 8 positions match TRBD1. CDR1 and CDR2 (germline): SGHNT, YYREEE (reference sequence). Trimming at V came to 6 bases and at J to 10 bases, leaving 12 bases not matched to a gene. This CDR3 comprises 14 residues. For the CDR3, the DNA is TGTGCCAGCAACTGGGAGACAGGGGATAACGAGCAGTTCTTC. This sequence encodes CASNWETGDNEQFF.

This chain uses TRBV11-3 with TRBJ2-5; the D gene could be TRBD1 or TRBD2 (5 bases each). V shed 5 bases and J shed 2 bases, with 15 bases lying between them. CDR1 is SGHNT, CDR2 YENEEA, per germline. The CDR3 length is 15 residues. CDR3 nucleotide sequence: TGTGCCAGCAGCCCTTGGGGGACGGCACAAGAGACCCAGTACTTC. Amino acids: CASSPWGTAQETQYF. The variable domain in full, with the rest retrieved from reference TRBV11-3 and TRBJ2-5, is EAGVVQSPRYKIIEKKQPVAFWCNPISGHNTLYWYLQNLGQGPELLIRYENEEAVDDSQLPKDRFSAERLKGVDSTLKIQPAELGDSAVYLCASSPWGTAQETQYFGPGTRLLVL.

The chain couples TRBV28 to TRBJ1-4; D not certain. Looked up from germline, CDR1 is MDHEN and CDR2 is SYDVKM. The V end was cut by 3 bases, the J end by 4 bases, with 9 bases between. CDR3 size: 14 residues. As DNA, the CDR3 is TGTGCCAGCAGTTTCTTGGGTCTTAATGAAAAACTGTTTTTT. Translated: CASSFLGLNEKLFF.

Comment on this clonotype: A much more abundant neighbour one base away suggests this may be a read error. The V and J genes are TRBV5-8 and TRBJ1-6; possibly TRBD1 for D (5 bases). Germline V gives CDR1 SGHTS, CDR2 YDEGEE. The CDR3 runs to 15 residues. CDR3 nucleotides: TGTGCCAGCACCTTGGCCGCGGGGGGGAATTCACCCCTCCACTTT. Residues: CASTLAAGGNSPLHF.

In its sample, this clonotype was seen many times. This chain links TRBV14 with TRBJ1-6, with D perhaps matching TRBD1 (5 bases). CDR3 length: 14 residues. Germline-derived CDR1 and CDR2 are SGHDN and FVKESK. V shed 1 base and J shed 7 bases, with 8 bases lying between them. CDR3 nucleotide sequence: TGTGCCAGCAGCCAAGGGAGGGGCAATTCACCCCTCCACTTT. This encodes CASSQGRGNSPLHF.

By its share, this clonotype is medium-sized. The rearrangement uses TRBV29-1 and TRBJ1-2; D gene uncertain. CDR3 length equals 12 residues. Deletions cut 3 bases from V and 6 bases from J, with 11 bases between. Germline CDR1 and CDR2: SQVTM and ANQGSEA. The DNA of the CDR3 is TGCAGCGTTGATCCCGACCAGGATGGCTACACCTTC. Encoded protein: CSVDPDQDGYTF.

The chain is built from TRBV11-2 and TRBJ2-1; 9 bases line up with TRBD2. The CDR3 extends over 16 amino acids. V lost 4 bases to trimming and J lost 7 bases; unmatched junction nucleotides: 11. The germline gives CDR1 SGHAT, CDR2 FQNNGV. The CDR3 region is CASSSISGSTTNEQFF. The CDR3 DNA follows: TGTGCCAGCAGCTCTATTAGCGGGAGTACCACGAATGAGCAGTTCTTC.

The J gene is TRBJ1-6, the V gene TRBV6-2 or TRBV6-3, with a weak D call TRBD1 (6 bases). The germline V gene encodes CDR1 MNHEY and CDR2 SVGEGT. The CDR3 contains 18 residues. Between the trimmed V and J ends, which lost 6 bases and 7 bases, there was a span of 25 bases. The CDR3 loop reads CASRGSQLMDSVNSPLHF. The CDR3 region has the DNA TGTGCCAGCAGAGGGAGCCAGTTGATGGACAGTGTGAATTCACCCCTCCACTTT.

As concerns this clonotype: A read error may be the cause here, since a much bigger clone is one base away. The chain joins TRBV5-1 to TRBJ2-2; D not resolved. The germline CDR1 and CDR2 sequences are SGHRS and YFSETQ. This CDR3 is built from 14 residues. CDR3 in amino acids: CASSFTTNTRELFF. The CDR3 coding sequence is TGCGCCAGCAGCTTCACAACGAACACCCGGGAGCTGTTTTTT.

Details on this clonotype: This may arise from a read error, as a much more abundant clone is one base away. J is TRBJ2-5 and V is TRBV7-2; no clear D gene. This CDR3 contains 13 residues. CDR1 is SGHTA and CDR2 is FQGNSA in the germline V gene. V was pared by 7 bases and J by 5 bases, with 14 bases between. Written as DNA, the CDR3 is TGTGCCAGCACCCGTGCAATAGGGGAGACCCAGTACTTC. Translated, it gives CASTRAIGETQYF.

A note on this clonotype: Mismatch with germline at one junction end may stem from a read error. The chain couples TRBV5-8 to TRBJ1-5, with no clear D. Germline values: CDR1 SGHTS, CDR2 YDEGEE. The CDR3 extends over 15 amino acids. CDR3 DNA sequence: TGTGCCAGCAGCCCGGACGGAAGTAGCAATCAGTCCCAGCGTTTT. Amino acid sequence: CASSPDGSSNQSQRF.

With regard to this clonotype: Since no conserved phenylalanine or tryptophan closes the CDR3, a read error is the likely cause. This chain joins TRBV4-1 and TRBJ1-5; maybe TRBD1 (5 bases). The CDR3 is 14 residues long. V was trimmed by 6 bases and J by 4 bases, leaving 13 bases between them. Germline V gives CDR1 MGHRA, CDR2 YSYEKL. CDR3 DNA: TGCGCCAGCAGTCGTTTGGGGGGGAATCAGCCCCAGCATTCT. Translation: CASSRLGGNQPQHS.

The J gene is TRBJ1-6, the V gene TRBV19; 7 bases line up with TRBD1. This CDR3 is 14 amino acids long. Per the germline V gene, CDR1 is LNHDA and CDR2 is SQIVND (reference sequence). The J segment lost 7 bases and the V segment lost 7 bases, leaving 7 bases of the junction unmatched. The CDR3 region is CASIAPGQNSPLHF. The CDR3 DNA reads as TGTGCCAGTATTGCCCCGGGACAGAATTCACCCCTCCACTTT. Full variable domain (rest looked up from reference TRBV19 and TRBJ1-6): DGGITQSPKYLFRKEGQNVTLSCEQNLNHDAMYWYRQDPGQGLRLIYYSQIVNDFQKGDIAEGYSVSREKKESFPLTVTSAQKNPTAFYLCASIAPGQNSPLHFGNGTRLTVT.

This clonotype was counted a few times. Because it lacks the conserved phenylalanine or tryptophan at the end, this CDR3 is likely a read error. The V call is TRBV20-1, the J call TRBJ1-1; 7 bases are a match to TRBD1. CDR3 length: 14 residues. After removal of 6 bases from V and 0 bases from J, the junction contained 7 bases not matched to a gene. Germline V gene lookup returns CDR1 DFQATT and CDR2 SNEGSKA (reference sequence). CDR3: CSATRDSMNTEAFS. DNA of the CDR3: TGCAGTGCCACCCGGGACAGCATGAACACTGAAGCTTTCTCT.

This clonotype was counted only a few times. A read error may be the cause here, since a much bigger clone is one base away. The rearrangement joins TRBV5-1 to TRBJ2-1; 12 bases agree with TRBD2. Germline lookup yields CDR1 SGHRS and CDR2 YFSETQ. This CDR3 is built from 15 residues. CDR3 in DNA: TGCGCCAGCAGCTTGAGGACTAGCGGGAACAATGAGCGGTTCTTC. Residues: CASSLRTSGNNERFF.

This clonotype counts as medium-sized. The J gene is TRBJ2-2, the V gene TRBV11-3; no clear D. This CDR3 contains 12 residues. V was trimmed by 5 bases and J by 2 bases, leaving 3 bases between them. CDR1 is SGHNT, CDR2 YENEEA, per germline. CDR3: CASSPNTGELFF. In DNA, the CDR3 is TGTGCCAGCAGCCCAAACACCGGGGAGCTGTTTTTT.

This clonotype was seen ten or more times. J is TRBJ1-6 and V is TRBV7-9, with D unclear. This CDR3 comprises 13 residues. Germline values: CDR1 SEHNR, CDR2 FQNEAQ (reference sequence). Trimming pared 2 bases from V and 8 bases from J, leaving 7 bases between. In DNA, the CDR3 is TGTGCCAGCAGCTTACTGAGCGATTCACCCCTCCACTTT. This translates into CASSLLSDSPLHF.

With respect to this clonotype: The junction departs from germline at one end; a sequencing error may be responsible. The V call is TRBV4-2, the J call TRBJ2-1, with 11 bases matching TRBD2. The germline V gene has CDR1 LGHNA and CDR2 YNFKEQ. The CDR3 is 17 residues long. CDR3 bases: TGTGCCAGCTGCCAGAAACTAGCGGGGGATAACTGGGTGGAGCAGTTCTTC. Protein: CASCQKLAGDNWVEQFF.